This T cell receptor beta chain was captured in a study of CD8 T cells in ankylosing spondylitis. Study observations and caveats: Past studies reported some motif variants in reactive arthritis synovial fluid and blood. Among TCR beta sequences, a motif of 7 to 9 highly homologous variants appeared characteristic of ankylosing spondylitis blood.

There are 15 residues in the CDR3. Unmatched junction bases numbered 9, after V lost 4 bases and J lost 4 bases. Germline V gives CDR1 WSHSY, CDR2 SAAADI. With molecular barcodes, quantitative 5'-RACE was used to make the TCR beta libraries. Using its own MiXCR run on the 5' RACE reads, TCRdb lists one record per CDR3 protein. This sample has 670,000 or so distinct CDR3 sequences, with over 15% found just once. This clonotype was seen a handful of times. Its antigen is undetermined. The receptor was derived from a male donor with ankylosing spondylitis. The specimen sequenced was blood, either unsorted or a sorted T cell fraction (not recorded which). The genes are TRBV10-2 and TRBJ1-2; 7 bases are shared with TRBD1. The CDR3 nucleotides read TGCGCCAGCAGTGTGACAGGGATGACTTCCTATGGCTACACCTTC. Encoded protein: CASSVTGMTSYGYTF.